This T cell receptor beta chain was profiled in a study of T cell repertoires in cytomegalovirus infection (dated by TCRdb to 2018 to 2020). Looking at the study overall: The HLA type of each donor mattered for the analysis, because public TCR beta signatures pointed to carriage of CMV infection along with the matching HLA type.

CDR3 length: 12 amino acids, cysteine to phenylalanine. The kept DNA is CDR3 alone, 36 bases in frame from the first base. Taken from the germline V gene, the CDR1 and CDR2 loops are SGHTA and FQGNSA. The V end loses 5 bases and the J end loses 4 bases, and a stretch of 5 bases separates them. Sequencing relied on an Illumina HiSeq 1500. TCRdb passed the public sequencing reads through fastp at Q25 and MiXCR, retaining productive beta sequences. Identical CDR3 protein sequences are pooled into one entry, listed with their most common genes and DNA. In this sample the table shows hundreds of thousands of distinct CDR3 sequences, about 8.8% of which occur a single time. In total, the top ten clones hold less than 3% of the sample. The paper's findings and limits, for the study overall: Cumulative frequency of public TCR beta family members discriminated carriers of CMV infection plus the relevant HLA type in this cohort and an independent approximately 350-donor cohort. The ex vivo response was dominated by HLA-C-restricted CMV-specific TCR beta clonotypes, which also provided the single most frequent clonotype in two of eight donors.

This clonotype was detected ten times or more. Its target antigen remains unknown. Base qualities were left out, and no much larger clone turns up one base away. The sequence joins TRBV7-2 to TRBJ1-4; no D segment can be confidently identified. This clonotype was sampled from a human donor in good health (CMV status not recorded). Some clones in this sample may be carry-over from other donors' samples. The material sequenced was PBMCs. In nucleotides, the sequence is TGTGCCAGCAGCAATTATAATGAAAAACTGTTTTTT. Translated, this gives CASSNYNEKLFF. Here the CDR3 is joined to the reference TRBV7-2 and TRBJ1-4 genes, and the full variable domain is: GAGVSQSPSNKVTEKGKDVELRCDPISGHTALYWYRQSLGQGLEFLIYFQGNSAPDKSGLPSDRFSAERTGGSVSTLTIQRTQQEDSAVYLCASSNYNEKLFFGSGTQLSVL.